The rows below give T cell receptor beta chains drawn from one sample of a study of regulatory T cells in long-lasting Graves disease. TCRdb reanalysed the multiplex PCR reads using MiXCR and keeps one entry per CDR3 protein. This sample has 500,000 or so distinct CDR3 sequences, with 11% to 15% found just once. The same data also contributed to another study, on T cells in Graves' hyperthyroidism and ophthalmopathy.

Sample: peripheral blood mononuclear cells (PBMCs), taken at new diagnosis, from a patient treated with antithyroid drugs. The receptors were sampled from a woman between 50 and 59 years old with Graves disease. Both conserved end residues are part of each CDR3. A D gene is named only where the DNA matches it firmly. Clone size appears in some rows only: once, few, many, or a class for an expanded clone.

v_call	j_call	clone_size	cdr3_length	d_call	cdr3_aa	cdr3_nt
TRBV16	TRBJ2-2	.	15	.	CASSPPPAVTGELFF	TGTGCCAGCAGCCCACCACCGGCAGTCACCGGGGAGCTGTTTTTT
TRBV6-1	TRBJ2-2	many	14	.	CASEWTANTGELFF	TGTGCCAGCGAATGGACAGCGAACACCGGGGAGCTGTTTTTT
TRBV2	TRBJ2-2	.	14	.	CASTIRVGTGELFF	TGTGCCAGCACGATCCGGGTGGGCACCGGGGAGCTGTTTTTT
TRBV2	TRBJ2-7	many	14	.	CASSEWGLAGEQYF	TGTGCCAGCAGTGAATGGGGTCTAGCTGGCGAGCAGTACTTC
TRBV28	TRBJ2-7	.	16	TRBD1	CASSLPLTGGSYEQYF	TGTGCCAGCAGTTTGCCCCTGACAGGGGGCTCTTACGAGCAGTACTTC
TRBV24-1	TRBJ1-5	many	17	TRBD1	CATSDRRGGLGNQPQHF	TGTGCCACCAGTGACCGGCGAGGGGGCTTAGGCAATCAGCCCCAGCATTTT
TRBV9	TRBJ2-3	.	16	TRBD2	CASSFNDGTSVDTQYF	TGTGCCAGCAGCTTTAACGACGGGACTAGCGTAGATACGCAGTATTTT
TRBV5-1	TRBJ1-2	.	15	TRBD1	CASSSTGTATMGYTF	TGCGCCAGCAGCAGCACCGGGACAGCAACTATGGGCTACACCTTC
TRBV4-1	TRBJ2-5	.	17	TRBD2	CASSQDRSGTVQETQYF	TGCGCCAGCAGCCAAGATCGTAGCGGGACGGTCCAAGAGACCCAGTACTTC
TRBV10-3	TRBJ1-1	many	14	TRBD1	CAISDGQANTEAFF	TGTGCCATCAGTGATGGACAGGCGAACACTGAAGCTTTCTTT
TRBV18	TRBJ2-7	many	13	.	CASSPRGQNEQYF	TGTGCCAGCTCACCAAGGGGCCAGAACGAGCAGTACTTC
TRBV27	TRBJ2-1	.	11	.	CASISKGREFF	TGTGCCAGCATATCGAAGGGGCGAGAGTTTTTC
TRBV28	TRBJ2-5	many	14	.	CASTIGSGQETQYF	TGTGCCAGCACCATCGGTAGCGGCCAAGAGACCCAGTACTTC
TRBV30	TRBJ2-7	many	12	.	CAWSVPPSAQYF	TGTGCCTGGAGTGTACCCCCATCGGCGCAGTACTTC
TRBV2	TRBJ2-1	.	16	TRBD2	CAREGDSGRTYNEQFF	TGTGCCAGGGAGGGGGATAGCGGGAGAACCTACAATGAGCAGTTCTTC
TRBV18	TRBJ1-1	many	14	TRBD1	CASSGTGERLAAFF	TGTGCCAGTTCCGGGACAGGGGAACGATTAGCAGCTTTCTTT
TRBV2	TRBJ2-4	many	16	.	CAVGWTEGGAKNIQYF	TGTGCCGTCGGTTGGACCGAAGGAGGAGCCAAAAACATTCAGTACTTC
TRBV24-1	TRBJ1-5	few	12	TRBD1	CATGTGNQPQHF	TGTGCCACCGGGACAGGGAATCAGCCCCAGCATTTT
TRBV9	TRBJ2-1	few	16	.	CASSVGGSASYNEQFF	TGTGCCAGCAGCGTAGGAGGGTCAGCTTCCTACAATGAGCAGTTCTTC
TRBV12-3/TRBV12-4	TRBJ2-1	once	17	TRBD2	CANSPPGLAGSGNEQFF	TGTGCCAACAGTCCTCCGGGACTAGCGGGTAGTGGCAATGAGCAGTTCTTC
TRBV10-2	TRBJ1-1	many	16	TRBD1	CASVAGTGGLDTEAFF	TGCGCCAGCGTCGCCGGGACAGGGGGTCTCGACACTGAAGCTTTCTTT
TRBV6-4	TRBJ2-3	many	15	TRBD2	CASSSLAGDTDTQYF	TGTGCCAGCAGTTCACTAGCGGGAGACACAGATACGCAGTATTTT
TRBV5-1	TRBJ1-1	.	15	TRBD1	CASRGRTDRGGEAFF	TGCGCCAGCAGGGGTCGGACGGACAGGGGTGGAGAAGCTTTCTTT
TRBV11-1	TRBJ2-1	many	16	TRBD2	CASSLAASGDYNEQFF	TGTGCCAGCAGCTTAGCGGCTAGCGGAGATTACAATGAGCAGTTCTTC